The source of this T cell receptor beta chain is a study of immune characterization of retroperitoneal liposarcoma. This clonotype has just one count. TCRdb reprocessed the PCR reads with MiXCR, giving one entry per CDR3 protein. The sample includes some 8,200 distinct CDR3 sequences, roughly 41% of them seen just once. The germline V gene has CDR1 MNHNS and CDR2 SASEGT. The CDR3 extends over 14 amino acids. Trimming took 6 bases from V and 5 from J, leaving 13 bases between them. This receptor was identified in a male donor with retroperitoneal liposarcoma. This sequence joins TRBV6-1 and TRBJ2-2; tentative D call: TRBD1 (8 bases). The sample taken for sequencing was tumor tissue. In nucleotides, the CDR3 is TGTGCCAGCAGCACAGGGGGGGATACCGGGGAGCTGTTTTTT. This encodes CASSTGGDTGELFF.